This T cell receptor beta chain originates from a study of early T cells in non-severe SARS-CoV-2 infection (dated by TCRdb to 2020 to 2023). Study-wide context: Because TCR sequencing was done on bulk RNA from unsorted whole blood, the alpha and beta chains could not be paired.

This was a case-control study nested in a cohort of healthcare workers in London, UK, who had nasopharyngeal swab PCR tests and blood samples taken every week. Healthcare workers were recruited during the week of the UK lockdown, between 23 and 31 March 2020, and followed weekly for up to roughly 15 weeks. This clonotype has more than one count but fewer than ten. The specificity of this receptor is unknown. No much larger clone exists at a distance of one base, and base qualities are not known. CDR1 and CDR2 are read off the germline V gene (reference sequence) as SGHKS and YYEKEE. Germline trimming amounts to 4 bases on V and 4 bases on J, with 8 as the count of junction bases outside the gene matches. Including the terminal cysteine and phenylalanine, the CDR3 comprises 16 residues. CDR3 DNA is the only sequence kept; it has 48 bases, read in frame from the first base. The full study reports these points: VDJdb matching was skewed toward anti-spike CD8 responses and likely underestimated virus-specific expansions, missing private and CD4 specificities.

Library preparation employed 5' RACE. Sequencing was performed on a NextSeq 500. In the TCR library protocol, unique molecular identifiers were attached to individual cDNA molecules to correct for PCR bias and sequencing error. TCR alpha and beta chains were both sequenced, and the abundances of alpha and beta sequences in each sample were closely correlated with each other. The published analysis was carried out like this. V gene, J gene and CDR3 annotation of TCR sequences was performed with Decombinator V4. Expanded TCRs were defined as changing significantly between any two time points under a Poisson model with p below 0.0001. TCR abundances were normalised to the total number of TCRs sequenced in each sample and reported as counts per million. TRAV1-2 paired with TRAJ12, TRAJ20 or TRAJ33 defined MAIT TCRs, while TRAV10 paired with TRAJ18 defined iNKT TCRs. VDJdb, accessed 1 November 2021, was searched for CMV, EBV and SARS-CoV-2 annotated TCRs, excluding TCRs annotated for multiple antigens. TCRdb redid the processing of the public reads, applying fastp at Q25 and MiXCR, and retained in-frame beta chains. Rows with a matching CDR3 protein are joined into one entry that keeps the most common DNA and genes. The V and J calls were determined by TCRdb, not by the authors. This sample lists 70,000 to 95,000 distinct CDR3 sequences; about a sixth were detected once. The ten top clones hold about 2.6% of the sample.

The V gene is TRBV5-5 and the J gene is TRBJ1-4; the central 9 bases match TRBD1. Specimen: whole blood. This clonotype was sampled from an adult who was a healthcare worker with PCR-confirmed SARS-CoV-2 infection or an uninfected control (not recorded which). The CDR3 region: CASSRDRDRVNEKLFF. In nucleotides, the sequence is TGTGCCAGCAGCCGCGACCGGGACAGGGTTAATGAAAAACTGTTTTTT.